This T cell receptor (beta chain) is drawn from a study of memory CD8 T cells in hepatitis C reinfection. Overall study: Between 12 and 24 weeks after reinfection detection, late samples were drawn.

Trimming stripped 5 bases from V and 3 bases from J, with 20 bases between. The V gene's germline CDR1 is SEHNR and CDR2 FQNEAQ (reference sequence). The CDR3 length is 16 residues. Regarding time point: late/post reinfection, 12 to 24 weeks after detection. No in vitro expansion preceded TCR sequencing of the sorted cells. Donors came from people who inject drugs enrolled in HEPCO, Canada. With respect to this clone: Its antigen is undetermined.

Study results and limitations: Conclusions on public clonotypes and secondary clearance were not definitive with a handful of donors.

TCRdb keeps only in-frame clones here, not all; method: immunoSEQ multiplex PCR. Here the sample spans thousands of clones, about 91% being singletons. Sample: naive CD8+ T cells sorted from blood. The V gene is TRBV7-9, the J gene TRBJ2-7; perhaps TRBD2 as D (6 bases). This TCR derives from a man in his forties or fifties with hepatitis C virus infection. CDR3 DNA: TGTGCCAGCAGCCCCCCCTGGGGGGAGCTCCGCTACGAGCAGTACTTC. Amino acids: CASSPPWGELRYEQYF.